This T cell receptor (beta chain) came from a study of CD8 T cells in Susac syndrome. Sequencing targeted TCR beta in blood CD8+ and CD4+ T cells. The patients who served as multiple sclerosis controls were treatment-naive and had stable or active relapsing-remitting disease that fulfilled the revised McDonald criteria. Germline CDR1 is GTSNPN and CDR2 is SVGIG (reference sequence). The CDR3 is made up of 19 amino acids. Trimming stripped 2 bases from V and 5 bases from J, with 27 bases between. RNA, at about 0.5 to 1 ug, was reverse transcribed with random hexamers. Across 54 Vbeta and 13 Jbeta, TCR beta CDR3 was amplified with immunoSEQ multiplex PCR. TCRdb processed the immunoSEQ multiplex PCR reads anew with MiXCR; each CDR3 protein has one entry. The sample has 250,000 to 300,000 distinct CDR3 sequences, around 91% seen once.

The chain joins TRBV30 to TRBJ2-2, with D possibly matching TRBD1 (6 bases). The receptor's source is a human donor with multiple sclerosis. Sequenced material: CD8+ T cells from PBMCs. The CDR3 protein is CAWSRPKPSWTEGTGELFF. The CDR3 nucleotides are TGTGCCTGGAGTCGCCCTAAACCTTCATGGACAGAAGGTACCGGGGAGCTGTTTTTT.